This T cell receptor (beta chain) was documented in a study of cytomegalovirus exposure and HLA in healthy donors. Whole-study findings and limits: Rare sequences made up most TCRs, while some public TCRs were found in many donors. Testing in vitro showed a few CMV-associated chains specific for CMV antigens.

On this clone itself: Its matching antigen is unknown.

This CDR3 contains 15 residues. The germline CDR1 and CDR2 sequences are MNHEY and SMNVEV (reference sequence). Trimming took 2 bases from V and 7 from J; bases not matched to a gene: 8. Clones were sequenced by immunoSEQ multiplex PCR, and TCRdb holds only the in-frame ones, with some missing. The table lists some 320,000 clones, roughly nine tenths of them singletons. The material sequenced was PBMCs. The source is a woman in her 30s in good health and CMV-seropositive. V and J are TRBV27 and TRBJ2-7; 10 bases align to TRBD1. CDR3 sequence: CASSLAPGTGVEQYF. The CDR3 DNA follows: TGTGCCAGCAGTTTAGCCCCCGGGACAGGGGTTGAGCAGTACTTC.